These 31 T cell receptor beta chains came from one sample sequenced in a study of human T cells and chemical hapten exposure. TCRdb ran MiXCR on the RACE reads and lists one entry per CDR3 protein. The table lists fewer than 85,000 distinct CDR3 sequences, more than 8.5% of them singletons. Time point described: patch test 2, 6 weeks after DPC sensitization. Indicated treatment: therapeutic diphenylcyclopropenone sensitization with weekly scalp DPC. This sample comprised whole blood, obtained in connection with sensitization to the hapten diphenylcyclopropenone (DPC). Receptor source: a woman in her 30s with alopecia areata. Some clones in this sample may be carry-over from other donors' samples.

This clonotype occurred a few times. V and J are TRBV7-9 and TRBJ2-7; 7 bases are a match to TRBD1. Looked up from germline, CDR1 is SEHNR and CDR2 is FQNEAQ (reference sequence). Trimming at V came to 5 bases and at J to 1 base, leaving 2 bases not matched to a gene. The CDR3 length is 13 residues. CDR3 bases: TGTGCCAGCAGCGGGACAGTTTCCTACGAGCAGTACTTC. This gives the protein CASSGTVSYEQYF.

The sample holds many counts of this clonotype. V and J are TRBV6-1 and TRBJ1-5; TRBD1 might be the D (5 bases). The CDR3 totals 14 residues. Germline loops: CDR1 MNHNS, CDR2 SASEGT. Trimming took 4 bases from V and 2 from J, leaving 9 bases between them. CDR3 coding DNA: TGTGCCAGCAGTGTGACAGATCGCAATCAGCCCCAGCATTTT. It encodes CASSVTDRNQPQHF.

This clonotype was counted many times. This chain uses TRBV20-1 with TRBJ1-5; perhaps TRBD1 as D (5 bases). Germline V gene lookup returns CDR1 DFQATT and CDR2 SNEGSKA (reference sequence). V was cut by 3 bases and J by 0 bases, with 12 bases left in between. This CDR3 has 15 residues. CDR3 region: CSASLGGSSNQPQHF. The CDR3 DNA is TGCAGTGCTAGTTTGGGGGGATCTAGCAATCAGCCCCAGCATTTT.

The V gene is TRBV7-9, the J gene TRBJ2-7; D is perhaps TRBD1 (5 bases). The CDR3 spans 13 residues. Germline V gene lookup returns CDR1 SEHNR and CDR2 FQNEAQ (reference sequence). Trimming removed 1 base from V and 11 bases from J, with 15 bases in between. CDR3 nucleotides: TGTGCCAGCAGCTTAGGACAGTCACCCCAAAAGTACTTC. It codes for CASSLGQSPQKYF.

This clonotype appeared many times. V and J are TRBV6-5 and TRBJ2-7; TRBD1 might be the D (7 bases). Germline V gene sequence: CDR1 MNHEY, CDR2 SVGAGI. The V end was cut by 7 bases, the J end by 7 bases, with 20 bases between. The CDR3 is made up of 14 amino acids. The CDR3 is CASTTGGTAGEQYF. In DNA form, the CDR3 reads TGTGCCAGCACAACCGGCGGGACAGCTGGGGAGCAGTACTTC.

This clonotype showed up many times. This CDR3 is CASSPIGATSAGELFF. Written as DNA, the CDR3 is TGTGCCAGCTCACCAATTGGCGCTACATCCGCCGGGGAGCTGTTTTTT. This chain uses TRBV18 with TRBJ2-2; D call uncertain. The V gene's germline CDR1 is KGHSH and CDR2 LQKENI. Trimming cost V 2 bases and J 6 bases, with 16 bases left between them. The CDR3 runs 16 residues. Complete variable domain (other parts from reference TRBV18 and TRBJ2-2): NAGVMQNPRHLVRRRGQEARLRCSPMKGHSHVYWYRQLPEEGLKFMVYLQKENIIDESGMPKERFSAEFPKEGPSILRIQQVVRGDSAAYFCASSPIGATSAGELFFGEGSRLTVL.

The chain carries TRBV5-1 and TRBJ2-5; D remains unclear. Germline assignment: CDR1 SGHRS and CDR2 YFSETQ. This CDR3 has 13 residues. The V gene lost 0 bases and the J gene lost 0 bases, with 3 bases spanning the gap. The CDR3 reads CASSLEYQETQYF. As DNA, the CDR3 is TGCGCCAGCAGCTTGGAGTACCAAGAGACCCAGTACTTC.

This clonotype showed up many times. In DNA, the CDR3 is TGCAGTGCTAGAACGGCACCGAGCTCTGGAAACACCATATATTTT. This translates into CSARTAPSSGNTIYF. The chain carries TRBV20-1 and TRBJ1-3; D is ambiguous. The CDR3 runs to 15 residues. V was trimmed by 2 bases and J by 0 bases, leaving 11 bases between them. The germline V gene has CDR1 DFQATT and CDR2 SNEGSKA (reference sequence).

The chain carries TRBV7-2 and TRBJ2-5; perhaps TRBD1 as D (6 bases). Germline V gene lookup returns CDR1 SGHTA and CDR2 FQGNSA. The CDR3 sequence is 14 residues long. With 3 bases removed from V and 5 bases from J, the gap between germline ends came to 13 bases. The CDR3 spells CASSFQGGEETQYF. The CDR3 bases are TGTGCCAGCAGCTTTCAAGGGGGTGAGGAGACCCAGTACTTC.

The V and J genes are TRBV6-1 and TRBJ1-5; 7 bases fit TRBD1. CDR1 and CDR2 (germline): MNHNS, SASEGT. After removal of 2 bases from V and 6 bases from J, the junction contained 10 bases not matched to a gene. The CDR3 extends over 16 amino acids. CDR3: CASSESGGSVFQPQHF. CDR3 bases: TGTGCCAGCAGTGAATCAGGGGGGTCGGTCTTTCAGCCCCAGCATTTT.

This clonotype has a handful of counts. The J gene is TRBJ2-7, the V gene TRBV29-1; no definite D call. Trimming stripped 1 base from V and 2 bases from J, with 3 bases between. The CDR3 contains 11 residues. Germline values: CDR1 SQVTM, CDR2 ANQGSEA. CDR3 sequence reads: CSVEGTYEQYF. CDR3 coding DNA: TGCAGCGTTGAAGGCACCTACGAGCAGTACTTC.

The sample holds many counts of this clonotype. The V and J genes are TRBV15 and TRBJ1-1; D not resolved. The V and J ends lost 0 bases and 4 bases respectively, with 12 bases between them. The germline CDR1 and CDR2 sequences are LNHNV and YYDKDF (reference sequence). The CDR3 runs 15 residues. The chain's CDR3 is CATSRDPSGVTEAFF. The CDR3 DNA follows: TGTGCCACCAGCAGAGATCCCTCCGGGGTCACTGAAGCTTTCTTT.

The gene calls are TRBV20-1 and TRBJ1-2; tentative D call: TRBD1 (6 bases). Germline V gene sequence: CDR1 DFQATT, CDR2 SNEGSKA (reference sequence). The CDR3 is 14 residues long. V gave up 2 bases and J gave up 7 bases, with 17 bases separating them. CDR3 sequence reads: CSARYSEGGSGYTF. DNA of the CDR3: TGCAGTGCTAGATATTCAGAGGGGGGCTCTGGCTACACCTTC.

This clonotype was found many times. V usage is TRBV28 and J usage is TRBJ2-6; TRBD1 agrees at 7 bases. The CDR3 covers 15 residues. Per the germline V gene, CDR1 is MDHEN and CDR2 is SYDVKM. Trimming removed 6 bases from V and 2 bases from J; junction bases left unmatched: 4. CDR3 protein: CASRVTGAGANVLTF. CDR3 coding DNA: TGTGCCAGCAGGGTAACAGGGGCTGGGGCCAACGTCCTGACTTTC. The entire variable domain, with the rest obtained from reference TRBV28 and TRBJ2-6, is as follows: DVKVTQSSRYLVKRTGEKVFLECVQDMDHENMFWYRQDPGLGLRLIYFSYDVKMKEKGDIPEGYSVSREKKERFSLILESASTNQTSMYLCASRVTGAGANVLTFGAGSRLTVL.

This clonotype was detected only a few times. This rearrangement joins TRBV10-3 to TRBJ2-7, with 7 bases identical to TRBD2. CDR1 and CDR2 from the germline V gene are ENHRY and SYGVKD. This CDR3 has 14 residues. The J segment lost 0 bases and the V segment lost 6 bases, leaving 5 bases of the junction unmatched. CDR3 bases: TGTGCCATCAGCGCACAGCGGGGCTCCTACGAGCAGTACTTC. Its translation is CAISAQRGSYEQYF.

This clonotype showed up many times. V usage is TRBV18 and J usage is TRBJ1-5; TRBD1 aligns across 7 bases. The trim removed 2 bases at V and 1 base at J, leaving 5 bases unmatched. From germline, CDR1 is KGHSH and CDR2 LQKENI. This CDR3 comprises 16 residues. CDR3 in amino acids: CASSPFEGASNQPQHF. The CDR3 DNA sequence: TGTGCCAGCTCACCATTTGAGGGGGCCAGCAATCAGCCCCAGCATTTT.

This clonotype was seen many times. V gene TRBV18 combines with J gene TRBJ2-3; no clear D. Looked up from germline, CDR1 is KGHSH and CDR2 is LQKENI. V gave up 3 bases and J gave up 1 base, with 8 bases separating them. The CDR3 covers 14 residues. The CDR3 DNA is TGTGCCAGCTCACCCGACGACCGCACAGATACGCAGTATTTT. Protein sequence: CASSPDDRTDTQYF.

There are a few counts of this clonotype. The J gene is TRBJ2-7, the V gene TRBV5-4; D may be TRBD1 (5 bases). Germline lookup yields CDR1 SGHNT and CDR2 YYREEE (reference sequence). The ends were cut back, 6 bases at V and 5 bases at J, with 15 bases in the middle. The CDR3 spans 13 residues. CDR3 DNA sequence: TGTGCCAGCACCCATCAGGGCATTGACGAGCAGTACTTC. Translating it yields CASTHQGIDEQYF.

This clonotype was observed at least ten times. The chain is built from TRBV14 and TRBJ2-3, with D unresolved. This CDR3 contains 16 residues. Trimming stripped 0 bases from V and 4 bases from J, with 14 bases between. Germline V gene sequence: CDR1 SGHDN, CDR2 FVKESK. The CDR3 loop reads CASSQDLSPGADTQYF. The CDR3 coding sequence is TGTGCCAGCAGCCAAGATCTTTCCCCGGGCGCAGATACGCAGTATTTT.

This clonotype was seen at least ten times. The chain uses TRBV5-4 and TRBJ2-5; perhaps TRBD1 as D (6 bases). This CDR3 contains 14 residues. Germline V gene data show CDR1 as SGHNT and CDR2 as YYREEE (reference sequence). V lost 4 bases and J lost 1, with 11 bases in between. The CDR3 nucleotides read TGTGCCAGCAGCCCTGACAGGTCCCAAGAGACCCAGTACTTC. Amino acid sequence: CASSPDRSQETQYF.

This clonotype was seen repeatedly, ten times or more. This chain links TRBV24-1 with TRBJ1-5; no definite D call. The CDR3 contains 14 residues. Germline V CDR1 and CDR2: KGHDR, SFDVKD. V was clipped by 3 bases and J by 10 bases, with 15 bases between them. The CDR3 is CATSDMDSGDPQHF. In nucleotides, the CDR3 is TGTGCCACCAGTGATATGGACTCAGGTGATCCCCAGCATTTT.

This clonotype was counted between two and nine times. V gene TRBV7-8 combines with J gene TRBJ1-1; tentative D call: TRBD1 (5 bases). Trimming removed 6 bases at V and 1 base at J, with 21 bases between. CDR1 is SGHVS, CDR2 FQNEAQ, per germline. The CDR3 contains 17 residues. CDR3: CASSVGVRQRGNTEAFF. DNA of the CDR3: TGTGCCAGCAGTGTTGGAGTTCGACAGCGAGGGAACACTGAAGCTTTCTTT.

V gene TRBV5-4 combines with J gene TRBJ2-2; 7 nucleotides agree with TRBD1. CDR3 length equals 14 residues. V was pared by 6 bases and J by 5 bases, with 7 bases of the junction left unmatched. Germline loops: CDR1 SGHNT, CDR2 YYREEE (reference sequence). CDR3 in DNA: TGTGCCAGCACCCGACAGGGAAATACCGGGGAGCTGTTTTTT. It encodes CASTRQGNTGELFF.

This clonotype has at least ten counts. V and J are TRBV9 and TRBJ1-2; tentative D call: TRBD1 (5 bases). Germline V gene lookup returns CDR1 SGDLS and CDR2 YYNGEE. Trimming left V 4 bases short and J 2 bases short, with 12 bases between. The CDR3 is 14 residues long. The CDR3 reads CASSPRQTNYGYTF. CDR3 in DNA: TGTGCCAGCAGCCCGCGACAGACAAACTATGGCTACACCTTC.

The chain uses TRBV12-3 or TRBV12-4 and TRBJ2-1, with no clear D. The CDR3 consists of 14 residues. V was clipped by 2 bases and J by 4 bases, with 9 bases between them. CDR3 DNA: TGTGCCAGCAGTTTACCCGGGCGATACAATGAGCAGTTCTTC. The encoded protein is CASSLPGRYNEQFF.

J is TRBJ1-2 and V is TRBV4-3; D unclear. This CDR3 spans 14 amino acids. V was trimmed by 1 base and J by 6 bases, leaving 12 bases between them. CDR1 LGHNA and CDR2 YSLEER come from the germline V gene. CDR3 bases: TGCGCCAGCAGCCAAGGAGGGATGAGCAATGGCTACACCTTC. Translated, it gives CASSQGGMSNGYTF.

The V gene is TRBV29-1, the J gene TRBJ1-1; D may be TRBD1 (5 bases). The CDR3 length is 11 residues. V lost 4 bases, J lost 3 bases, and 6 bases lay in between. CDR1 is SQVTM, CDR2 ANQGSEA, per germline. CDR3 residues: CSVARDTEAFF. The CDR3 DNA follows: TGCAGCGTTGCCAGGGACACTGAAGCTTTCTTT.

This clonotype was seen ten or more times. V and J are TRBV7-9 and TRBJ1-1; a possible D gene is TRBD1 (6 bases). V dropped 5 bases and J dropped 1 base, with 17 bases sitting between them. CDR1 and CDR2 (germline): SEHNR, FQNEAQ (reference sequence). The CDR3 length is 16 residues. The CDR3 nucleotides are TGTGCCAGCAGCACCGGACAGCCCCGTAGGAACACTGAAGCTTTCTTT. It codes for CASSTGQPRRNTEAFF.

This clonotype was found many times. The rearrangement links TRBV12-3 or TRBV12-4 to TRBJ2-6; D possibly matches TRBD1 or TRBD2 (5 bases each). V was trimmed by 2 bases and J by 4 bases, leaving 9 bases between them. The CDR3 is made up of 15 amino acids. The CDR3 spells CASSLSGAGANVLTF. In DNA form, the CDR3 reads TGTGCCAGCAGTTTATCCGGGGCCGGGGCCAACGTCCTGACTTTC.

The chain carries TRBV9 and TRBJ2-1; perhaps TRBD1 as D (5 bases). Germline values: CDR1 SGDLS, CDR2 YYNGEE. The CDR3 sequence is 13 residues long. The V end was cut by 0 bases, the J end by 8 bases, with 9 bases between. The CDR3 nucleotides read TGTGCCAGCAGCGTAGCAGGGTCGTATGAGCAGTTCTTC. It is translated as CASSVAGSYEQFF. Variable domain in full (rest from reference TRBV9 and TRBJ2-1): DSGVTQTPKHLITATGQRVTLRCSPRSGDLSVYWYQQSLDQGLQFLIQYYNGEERAKGNILERFSAQQFPDLHSELNLSSLELGDSALYFCASSVAGSYEQFFGPGTRLTVL.

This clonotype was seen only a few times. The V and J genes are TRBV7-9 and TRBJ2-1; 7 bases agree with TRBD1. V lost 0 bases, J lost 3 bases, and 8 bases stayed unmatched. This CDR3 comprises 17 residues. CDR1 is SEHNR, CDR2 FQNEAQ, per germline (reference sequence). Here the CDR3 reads CASSLARQGSLYNEQFF. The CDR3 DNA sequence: TGTGCCAGCAGCTTAGCACGACAGGGCAGTCTCTACAATGAGCAGTTCTTC. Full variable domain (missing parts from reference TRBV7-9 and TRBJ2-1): DTGVSQNPRHKITKRGQNVTFRCDPISEHNRLYWYRQTLGQGPEFLTYFQNEAQLEKSRLLSDRFSAERPKGSFSTLEIQRTEQGDSAMYLCASSLARQGSLYNEQFFGPGTRLTVL.